This T cell receptor (beta chain) was sequenced during a study of T cell responses to AZD1222 COVID-19 vaccine. Looked up from germline, CDR1 is MNHEY and CDR2 is SVGEGT. With 2 bases removed from V and 3 bases from J, the gap between germline ends came to 17 bases. This CDR3 has 16 residues. Only in-frame clones appear in the TCRdb table, and some are missing; sequencing was by immunoSEQ multiplex PCR. The repertoire holds 150,000 to 200,000 clones, with around nine tenths as singletons. The V and J genes are TRBV6-2 or TRBV6-3 and TRBJ2-7; D gene unclear. The receptor was isolated from an adult who received the AZD1222 COVID-19 vaccine. The sample in question was peripheral blood, obtained 28 days after the second AZD1222 dose. DNA for the CDR3: TGTGCCAGCAGTTACCGAACCCTTTTTCAGAGCTACGAGCAGTACTTC. Translated: CASSYRTLFQSYEQYF.